The 27 T cell receptor beta chains given below trace back to one sample, sequenced in a study of a mutant IDH1 vaccine in newly diagnosed glioma. The time point is: baseline, week 1 (first vaccination visit). This sample's treatment: pre-vaccination baseline after standard-of-care therapy. Repertoires were generated with immunoSEQ multiplex PCR, while TCRdb's copy carries only in-frame clones and drops some. The repertoire holds tens of thousands of clones, with roughly 78% as singletons. Specimen: PBMCs, collected from a glioma patient treated with radiotherapy, temozolomide or both. The origin of the receptors is a man in his fifties or sixties with glioma.

The V and J genes are TRBV6-1 and TRBJ1-3, with a possible D match to TRBD1 (6 bases). This CDR3 comprises 15 residues. Per germline, CDR1 MNHNS and CDR2 SASEGT. V lost 6 bases to trimming and J lost 1 base, with 13 bases between them. The CDR3 nucleotides read TGTGCCAGCAGGGGGACCGGGACATCTGGAAACACCATATATTTT. It encodes CASRGTGTSGNTIYF.

V is TRBV5-1 and J is TRBJ1-1; D gene uncertain. CDR1 and CDR2 from the germline V gene are SGHRS and YFSETQ. V was pared by 0 bases and J by 4 bases, with 13 bases between. The CDR3 sequence is 15 residues long. CDR3 protein: CASSLAWKSLTEAFF. The CDR3, as DNA: TGCGCCAGCAGCTTGGCCTGGAAGAGCCTCACTGAAGCTTTCTTT.

The V call is TRBV19, the J call TRBJ1-5; D remains ambiguous. V was clipped by 7 bases and J by 0 bases, with 13 bases between them. The CDR3 runs to 15 residues. Germline V gives CDR1 LNHDA, CDR2 SQIVND (reference sequence). The CDR3 protein is CASKRRQPSNQPQHF. The CDR3 DNA sequence: TGTGCCAGTAAACGTCGGCAGCCTAGCAATCAGCCCCAGCATTTT.

The chain couples TRBV5-1 to TRBJ2-1, with TRBD1 as a possible D gene (6 bases). This CDR3 has 16 residues. V was pared by 0 bases and J by 7 bases, with 17 bases between. Germline V gene lookup returns CDR1 SGHRS and CDR2 YFSETQ. Here the CDR3 reads CASSLESGQTTNEQFF. The CDR3 nucleotides read TGCGCCAGCAGCTTGGAGTCTGGACAGACTACTAATGAGCAGTTCTTC.

The V gene is TRBV10-2, the J gene TRBJ2-2; 9 bases are a match to TRBD2. The CDR3 spans 16 residues. The V and J ends lost 2 bases and 6 bases, in that order; junction bases with no gene match: 7. The germline V gene has CDR1 WSHSY and CDR2 SAAADI. The CDR3 here is CASSESRRGGPGELFF. Here the CDR3 DNA reads TGCGCCAGCAGTGAGAGTCGGCGGGGGGGCCCCGGGGAGCTGTTTTTT.

The V and J genes are TRBV7-2 and TRBJ1-3; 7 nucleotides line up with TRBD1. This CDR3 has 15 residues. The germline V gene has CDR1 SGHTA and CDR2 FQGNSA. With V trimmed by 5 bases and J by 3 bases, 7 bases remained unmatched. In DNA form, the CDR3 reads TGTGCCAGCAGCGCCGCAGGGGGGGTTGGAAACACCATATATTTT. This codes for CASSAAGGVGNTIYF. Full variable domain (missing parts from reference TRBV7-2 and TRBJ1-3): GAGVSQSPSNKVTEKGKDVELRCDPISGHTALYWYRQSLGQGLEFLIYFQGNSAPDKSGLPSDRFSAERTGGSVSTLTIQRTQQEDSAVYLCASSAAGGVGNTIYFGEGSWLTVV.

The V and J genes are TRBV10-3 and TRBJ1-2, with D unresolved. Germline assignment: CDR1 ENHRY and CDR2 SYGVKD. This CDR3 comprises 12 residues. Trimming removed 8 bases from V and 4 bases from J, with 11 bases in between. The CDR3 reads CAILKGSYGYTF. The CDR3 bases are TGTGCCATCCTGAAGGGTAGCTATGGCTACACCTTC.

The chain combines TRBV30 with TRBJ1-2; TRBD1 is a possible D gene (6 bases). Trimming left V 3 bases short and J 0 bases short, with 8 bases between. CDR1 is GTSNPN and CDR2 is SVGIG in the germline V gene (reference sequence). The CDR3 covers 13 residues. The CDR3 DNA reads as TGTGCCTGGAGACGGGGGCCTAACTATGGCTACACCTTC. Amino acid sequence: CAWRRGPNYGYTF.

Only a few counts were recorded for this clone. The chain has TRBV2 and TRBJ1-2; TRBD1 might be the D (5 bases). V lost 3 bases and J 5 bases, leaving 16 bases between the germline ends. Germline-derived CDR1 and CDR2 are SNHLY and FYNNEI. The CDR3 contains 15 residues. The CDR3 protein is CASSDVGRDLYGYTF. The CDR3 bases are TGTGCCAGCAGTGATGTCGGGAGGGACTTATATGGCTACACCTTC.

The chain is built from TRBV30 and TRBJ1-5; no definite D call. V was shortened by 0 bases and J by 0 bases, with 6 bases between the two germline ends. Germline V gene sequence: CDR1 GTSNPN, CDR2 SVGIG (reference sequence). The CDR3 covers 14 residues. The CDR3 reads CAWSVSDSNQPQHF. The CDR3 nucleotides are TGTGCCTGGAGTGTAAGCGATAGCAATCAGCCCCAGCATTTT.

The V and J genes are TRBV2 and TRBJ2-7, with D hard to call. V was clipped by 0 bases and J by 2 bases, with 5 bases between them. Germline V gene lookup returns CDR1 SNHLY and CDR2 FYNNEI. The CDR3 has 13 residues. The CDR3 loop reads CASSEATAYEQYF. The DNA of the CDR3 is TGTGCCAGCAGTGAAGCTACAGCCTACGAGCAGTACTTC.

The chain couples TRBV4-3 to TRBJ2-3, with 11 bases fitting TRBD2. Per germline, CDR1 LGHNA and CDR2 YSLEER. The CDR3 is 16 residues long. V trimming: 2 bases; J trimming: 6 bases; junction bases outside the gene matches: 7. CDR3 in DNA: TGCGCCAGCAGCCAAACATTAGCGGGGGGGTCCGATACGCAGTATTTT. Translated: CASSQTLAGGSDTQYF.

V gene TRBV20-1 combines with J gene TRBJ1-5; D not certain. Germline assignment: CDR1 DFQATT and CDR2 SNEGSKA (reference sequence). Trimming stripped 5 bases from V and 1 base from J, with 3 bases between. The CDR3 spans 11 residues. CDR3 sequence: CSALSNQPQHF. CDR3 sequence (DNA): TGCAGTGCTTTAAGCAATCAGCCCCAGCATTTT.

The rearrangement links TRBV6-1 to TRBJ1-2, with D possibly TRBD1 on 6 matching bases. V dropped 5 bases and J dropped 4 bases, with 11 bases sitting between them. The CDR3 is made up of 13 amino acids. CDR1 and CDR2 (germline): MNHNS, SASEGT. CDR3 amino acids: CASSNRQAYGYTF. The CDR3 coding sequence is TGTGCCAGCAGTAATAGACAGGCCTATGGCTACACCTTC.

This rearrangement joins TRBV9 to TRBJ1-5; TRBD1 matches at 9 bases. J lost 6 bases, V lost 0 bases, and 4 bases had no gene match. The V gene's germline CDR1 is SGDLS and CDR2 YYNGEE. The CDR3 length is 15 residues. The CDR3 coding sequence is TGTGCCAGCAGCGTAGGATGGGACAGGGTTCAGCCCCAGCATTTT. It codes for CASSVGWDRVQPQHF.

The chain joins TRBV30 to TRBJ2-2; D may be TRBD1 (5 bases). Germline CDR1 reads GTSNPN; CDR2 reads SVGIG (reference sequence). Trimming took off 8 bases at V and 7 bases at J, with 26 bases between the two ends. CDR3 length equals 16 residues. The CDR3 reads CAQRSRELPNYGELFF. The CDR3, as DNA: TGTGCCCAACGGAGCAGGGAATTACCCAACTACGGGGAGCTGTTTTTT.

The chain carries TRBV29-1 and TRBJ2-3; no firm D call. V lost 5 bases and J lost 7, with 7 bases in between. CDR3 length: 10 residues. Looked up from germline, CDR1 is SQVTM and CDR2 is ANQGSEA. CDR3 bases: TGCAGCGTTAGCCAAAATACGCAGTATTTT. It codes for CSVSQNTQYF.

The V call is TRBV30, the J call TRBJ1-2, with a tentative D call TRBD1 (5 bases). Per the germline V gene, CDR1 is GTSNPN and CDR2 is SVGIG (reference sequence). The CDR3 contains 15 residues. V lost 2 bases and J lost 6, with 19 bases in between. The CDR3 region has the DNA TGTGCCTGGAGTCCACGGGAAGGGGCGGACCATGGCTACACCTTC. Translation gives CAWSPREGADHGYTF.

V and J are TRBV5-1 and TRBJ1-1, with TRBD1 matching over 8 bases. Trimming at V came to 0 bases and at J to 4 bases, leaving 5 bases not matched to a gene. This CDR3 has 15 residues. From germline, CDR1 is SGHRS and CDR2 YFSETQ. The CDR3 loop reads CASSLERQGTTEAFF. The CDR3, as DNA: TGCGCCAGCAGCTTGGAGAGACAGGGGACCACTGAAGCTTTCTTT.

The chain employs TRBV6-4 and TRBJ2-3, with D hard to call. V lost 2 bases to trimming and J lost 4 bases, with 10 bases between them. From germline, CDR1 is MRHNA and CDR2 SNTAGT. CDR3 length: 14 amino acids. CDR3 sequence (DNA): TGTGCCAGCAGTGACCGGGCGGATTCAGATACGCAGTATTTT. This gives the protein CASSDRADSDTQYF.

The rearrangement uses TRBV4-1 and TRBJ2-5; 9 bases are shared with TRBD1. V was pared by 4 bases and J by 0 bases, with 3 bases of the junction left unmatched. This CDR3 region has 15 residues. The germline gives CDR1 MGHRA, CDR2 YSYEKL. CDR3: CASSLRTGDQETQYF. CDR3 bases: TGCGCCAGCAGCCTTCGGACAGGGGACCAAGAGACCCAGTACTTC.

For this clone: No DNA is shown, since the ends of the CDR3 on it are uncertain; the CDR3 is the one TCRdb lists. The V and J genes are TRBV10-1 and TRBJ2-4; no check of the table's D call, TRBD1, against the DNA was made. CDR1 and CDR2 (germline): WNHNN, SYGVQD (reference sequence). With termini counted, the CDR3 has 13 amino acids. The CDR3 protein is CASSTSTGDIQYF.

This clone was seen a few times. The chain combines TRBV5-1 with TRBJ2-3, with 10 positions matching TRBD2. Trimming took 0 bases from V and 3 from J; bases not matched to a gene: 1. CDR3 length: 15 amino acids. Germline-derived CDR1 and CDR2 are SGHRS and YFSETQ. The CDR3 coding sequence is TGCGCCAGCAGCTTGGCAGCGGGGGGGACAGATACGCAGTATTTT. This codes for CASSLAAGGTDTQYF.

V gene TRBV28 combines with J gene TRBJ1-2, with D possibly matching TRBD1 (6 bases). Trimming cost V 6 bases and J 6 bases, with 14 bases left between them. CDR1 MDHEN and CDR2 SYDVKM come from the germline V gene. The CDR3 has 13 residues. The CDR3 DNA reads TGTGCCAGCAGCCTAGGACAGTCCGATGGCTACACCTTC. Protein sequence: CASSLGQSDGYTF.

This rearrangement joins TRBV2 to TRBJ1-3; D not resolved. The CDR3 is 14 amino acids. V was cut by 4 bases and J by 1 base, with 8 bases left in between. Germline-derived CDR1 and CDR2 are SNHLY and FYNNEI. CDR3 loop: CASSVGRSGNTIYF. CDR3 in DNA: TGTGCCAGCAGTGTGGGTCGTTCTGGAAACACCATATATTTT.

The gene calls are TRBV5-1 and TRBJ1-4; 9 bases are shared with TRBD1. V gave up 6 bases and J gave up 5 bases; unmatched junction bases: 5. Germline assignment: CDR1 SGHRS and CDR2 YFSETQ. There are 14 residues in the CDR3. The CDR3 is CASTTQGANEKLFF. DNA of the CDR3: TGCGCCAGCACCACACAGGGGGCGAATGAAAAACTGTTTTTT.

CDR3 bases: TGTGCCAGTAGTATAGATCCCAGGGACTATGGCTACACCTTC. Translated: CASSIDPRDYGYTF. The chain couples TRBV19 to TRBJ1-2; a weak D match, TRBD1 (5 bases). The germline V gene has CDR1 LNHDA and CDR2 SQIVND (reference sequence). The CDR3 is 14 amino acids. V shed 0 bases and J shed 3 bases, with 8 bases lying between them.